Listed here are 29 T cell receptor beta chains from one sample, sequenced in a study of glioma-infiltrating T cells after dendritic cell vaccination (dated by TCRdb to about 2016). The library was obtained by the immunoSEQ multiplex PCR assay. The table was pulled from immuneACCESS by TCRdb, which kept in-frame rearrangements only. Such tables lose some clones; where checked, under half of the loss comes from unresolved V genes, and the rest has no known cause. The sample contains under 100,000 clones, around 90% of them found a single time. The ten biggest clones cover 3% to 3.5% of the sample. Sequenced material: blood, taken before dendritic cell vaccination. The receptors shown here come from a human donor with glioblastoma.

The V and J genes are TRBV5-1 and TRBJ2-1; 14 nucleotides match TRBD2. There are 16 residues in the CDR3. Unmatched junction bases numbered 5, after V lost 4 bases and J lost 5 bases. CDR1 is SGHRS and CDR2 is YFSETQ in the germline V gene. In DNA, the CDR3 is TGCGCCAGCAGCGGTGGGACTAGCGGGAGAAACAATGAGCAGTTCTTC. It translates to CASSGGTSGRNNEQFF.

The chain employs TRBV11-2 and TRBJ2-2, with 9 bases aligning to TRBD2. Germline V gene sequence: CDR1 SGHAT, CDR2 FQNNGV. V lost 5 bases, J lost 6 bases, and 13 bases stayed unmatched. This CDR3 spans 17 amino acids. In nucleotides, the CDR3 is TGTGCCAGCAGCCCATCCCGACTGGCGGGAGGGGCCGGGGAGCTGTTTTTT. Its translation: CASSPSRLAGGAGELFF. Full variable domain (outside the CDR3, taken from reference TRBV11-2 and TRBJ2-2): EAGVAQSPRYKIIEKRQSVAFWCNPISGHATLYWYQQILGQGPKLLIQFQNNGVVDDSQLPKDRFSAERLKGVDSTLKIQPAKLEDSAVYLCASSPSRLAGGAGELFFGEGSRLTVL.

This chain uses TRBV4-2 with TRBJ2-3; 13 bases line up with TRBD2. Germline-derived CDR1 and CDR2 are LGHNA and YNFKEQ. Losses at the gene ends were 1 base for V and 6 bases for J; bases not matched to a gene: 7. There are 17 residues in the CDR3. The CDR3 nucleotides are TGTGCCAGCAGCCAAGGACTAGCGGGAGGACCCGGGGATACGCAGTATTTT. It codes for CASSQGLAGGPGDTQYF.

The chain carries TRBV6-1 and TRBJ2-4, with TRBD1 as a possible D gene (6 bases). V lost 4 bases, J lost 0 bases, and 10 bases lay in between. Per germline, CDR1 MNHNS and CDR2 SASEGT. CDR3 length: 15 residues. Here the CDR3 reads CASSATGLAKNIQYF. Written as DNA, the CDR3 is TGTGCCAGCAGTGCGACAGGACTAGCCAAAAACATTCAGTACTTC.

The CDR3 DNA reads as TGTGCCAGCAGCTTGAATGAGCAGCCCCAGCATTTT. Translated, it gives CASSLNEQPQHF. The J gene is TRBJ1-5, the V gene TRBV5-8; D unresolved. Germline V lookup: CDR1 SGHTS, CDR2 YDEGEE. Trimming pared 1 base from V and 7 bases from J, leaving 6 bases between. This CDR3 region has 12 residues.

The rearrangement uses TRBV19 and TRBJ2-1, with TRBD2 matching over 12 bases. CDR1 and CDR2 (germline): LNHDA, SQIVND (reference sequence). The CDR3 covers 17 residues. Trimming cost V 5 bases and J 4 bases; bases outside gene matches: 9. This CDR3 is CASSGRLAGVDYNEQFF. Written as DNA, the CDR3 is TGTGCCAGTAGTGGAAGACTAGCGGGAGTTGATTACAATGAGCAGTTCTTC.

The chain combines TRBV7-6 with TRBJ1-6; D gene uncertain. CDR3 length: 13 residues. Trimming took 1 base from V and 8 from J, leaving 6 bases between them. Looked up from germline, CDR1 is SGHVS and CDR2 is FNYEAQ. The CDR3 here is CASSLESDSPLHF. In nucleotides, the CDR3 is TGTGCCAGCAGCTTAGAGTCGGATTCACCCCTCCACTTT. The complete variable domain, with remaining parts taken from reference TRBV7-6 and TRBJ1-6, reads GAGVSQSPRYKVTKRGQDVALRCDPISGHVSLYWYRQALGQGPEFLTYFNYEAQQDKSGLPNDRFSAERPEGSISTLTIQRTEQRDSAMYRCASSLESDSPLHFGNGTRLTVT.

This chain connects TRBV18 to TRBJ2-2; 9 nucleotides line up with TRBD1. V lost 3 bases, J lost 5 bases, and 7 bases stayed unmatched. CDR1 is KGHSH, CDR2 LQKENI, per germline. The CDR3 has 16 amino acids. The CDR3 spells CASSPYGQGSTGELFF. The DNA of the CDR3 is TGTGCCAGCTCACCTTATGGACAGGGGTCGACCGGGGAGCTGTTTTTT. Based on the CDR3 plus reference TRBV18 and TRBJ2-2, the full variable domain is NAGVMQNPRHLVRRRGQEARLRCSPMKGHSHVYWYRQLPEEGLKFMVYLQKENIIDESGMPKERFSAEFPKEGPSILRIQQVVRGDSAAYFCASSPYGQGSTGELFFGEGSRLTVL.

The chain links TRBV6-1 to TRBJ2-3; 8 bases are shared with TRBD1. The trim removed 6 bases at V and 4 bases at J, leaving 9 bases unmatched. Per the germline V gene, CDR1 is MNHNS and CDR2 is SASEGT. This CDR3 region has 15 residues. The CDR3 nucleotides read TGTGCCAGCAGCGATGGGACAGGCTGGGCAGATACGCAGTATTTT. Its protein is CASSDGTGWADTQYF.

V is TRBV16 and J is TRBJ1-5, with TRBD1 identical over 8 bases. The germline V gene has CDR1 KGHSY and CDR2 FQNENV. The J segment lost 5 bases and the V segment lost 0 bases, leaving 6 bases of the junction unmatched. This CDR3 has 16 residues. The CDR3 here is CASSQSQGAHYQPQHF. CDR3 DNA sequence: TGTGCCAGCAGCCAATCGCAGGGGGCGCATTATCAGCCCCAGCATTTT. Using reference TRBV16 and TRBJ1-5 for the parts outside the CDR3, the full variable domain is GEEVAQTPKHLVRGEGQKAKLYCAPIKGHSYVFWYQQVLKNEFKFLISFQNENVFDETGMPKERFSAKCLPNSPCSLEIQATKLEDSAVYFCASSQSQGAHYQPQHFGDGTRLSIL.

The chain combines TRBV11-3 with TRBJ2-1; the match to TRBD2 covers 10 bases. CDR3 length: 13 amino acids. V was pared by 8 bases and J by 7 bases, with 5 bases of the junction left unmatched. CDR1 is SGHNT and CDR2 is YENEEA in the germline V gene. CDR3 coding DNA: TGTGCCAGCGGCAGTAGCGGGGGGAATGAGCAGTTCTTC. Protein: CASGSSGGNEQFF.

V and J are TRBV4-1 and TRBJ2-5; TRBD2 agrees at 8 bases. CDR1 is MGHRA, CDR2 YSYEKL, per germline. J lost 5 bases, V lost 0 bases, and 8 bases had no gene match. There are 16 residues in the CDR3. The CDR3 protein is CASSQESRGAPETQYF. The CDR3 DNA reads as TGCGCCAGCAGCCAAGAGTCGCGGGGGGCCCCCGAGACCCAGTACTTC.

The chain joins TRBV2 to TRBJ2-7, with D perhaps matching TRBD1 (5 bases). Looked up from germline, CDR1 is SNHLY and CDR2 is FYNNEI. The CDR3 runs to 15 residues. V was clipped by 5 bases and J by 0 bases, with 14 bases between them. CDR3 loop: CASSTGDSASYEQYF. CDR3 in DNA: TGTGCCAGCAGTACCGGCGACAGTGCCTCCTACGAGCAGTACTTC. The entire variable domain, with the rest obtained from reference TRBV2 and TRBJ2-7, is as follows: EPEVTQTPSHQVTQMGQEVILRCVPISNHLYFYWYRQILGQKVEFLVSFYNNEISEKSEIFDDQFSVERPDGSNFTLKIRSTKLEDSAMYFCASSTGDSASYEQYFGPGTRLTVT.

The CDR3 DNA follows: TGTGCCAGCAGTTTATATACTAGCGGGGTTACCCAGACCCAGTACTTC. As protein: CASSLYTSGVTQTQYF. The chain recombines TRBV27 with TRBJ2-5; 10 bases align to TRBD2. The V gene's germline CDR1 is MNHEY and CDR2 SMNVEV (reference sequence). CDR3 size: 16 residues. J gave up 6 bases and V 1 base, and 8 bases lay outside the gene matches.

This clone was observed a single time. This rearrangement joins TRBV2 to TRBJ2-7, with TRBD1 as a possible D gene (5 bases). In germline, CDR1 is SNHLY, CDR2 FYNNEI. V dropped 0 bases and J dropped 2 bases, with 14 bases sitting between them. The CDR3 consists of 16 residues. DNA for the CDR3: TGTGCCAGCAGTGAAGCTTGGCCAGGGCATACCTACGAGCAGTACTTC. Translation gives CASSEAWPGHTYEQYF.

V is TRBV18 and J is TRBJ2-1; 14 bases agree with TRBD2. The CDR3 spans 21 residues. The germline V gene encodes CDR1 KGHSH and CDR2 LQKENI. The junction had 13 bases not matched to a gene; V was cut back by 3 bases and J by 0 bases. The CDR3 region has the DNA TGTGCCAGCTCACCCACCCCCGCGGGGACTAGCGGGAGATCCTCCTACAATGAGCAGTTCTTC. It encodes CASSPTPAGTSGRSSYNEQFF.

The V call is TRBV11-1, the J call TRBJ2-7; 10 bases line up with TRBD1. The CDR3 runs 17 residues. The germline gives CDR1 SGHAT, CDR2 FQDESV (reference sequence). V was pared by 5 bases and J by 0 bases, with 10 bases of the junction left unmatched. CDR3 coding DNA: TGTGCCAGCAGCCGCGACGGTGGGACAGGGGACTCCTACGAGCAGTACTTC. Translating gives CASSRDGGTGDSYEQYF.

The gene calls are TRBV1 and TRBJ1-2. TRBV1 is a pseudogene. This CDR3 has 15 amino acids. The CDR3 loop is CTSSQDNHFNYGYTF. The CDR3 region has the DNA TGCACCAGCAGCCAAGATAATCACTTTAACTATGGCTACACCTTC.

J is TRBJ2-5 and V is TRBV30, with a possible D match to TRBD1 (5 bases). The J call could be wrong; TRBJ2-7 is a better fit for the DNA end. Germline V gene data show CDR1 as GTSNPN and CDR2 as SVGIG (reference sequence). The CDR3 runs 13 residues. This CDR3 is CAWTRQGMGEQYF. Written as DNA, the CDR3 is TGTGCCTGGACAAGGCAGGGTATGGGCGAGCAGTACTTC.

The V and J genes are TRBV4-2 and TRBJ2-5; 7 bases line up with TRBD2. Germline V gene sequence: CDR1 LGHNA, CDR2 YNFKEQ. This CDR3 comprises 17 residues. With 1 base clipped from V and 4 bases from J, the junction kept 12 bases outside the gene matches. For the CDR3, the DNA is TGTGCCAGCAGCCAAGGCCGTCGGGCGGGAGACGGAGAGACCCAGTACTTC. Protein: CASSQGRRAGDGETQYF.

This clone was counted only a few times. The J gene is TRBJ2-3, the V gene TRBV11-3; weak D call: TRBD1 (5 bases). This CDR3 region has 14 residues. Trimming removed 7 bases at V and 2 bases at J, with 13 bases between. Germline values: CDR1 SGHNT, CDR2 YENEEA. The CDR3 nucleotides are TGTGCCAGCATCTCGTGGGGCAACACAGATACGCAGTATTTT. Amino acid sequence: CASISWGNTDTQYF.

The chain couples TRBV5-4 to TRBJ1-1, with D perhaps matching TRBD1 (5 bases). The V end lost 0 bases, the J end lost 2 bases, and 8 bases lay between the germline ends. The CDR3 length is 14 residues. Germline V gene data show CDR1 as SGHNT and CDR2 as YYREEE (reference sequence). In DNA form, the CDR3 reads TGTGCCAGCAGCTTGGCTGGGGCAAACACTGAAGCTTTCTTT. The encoded protein is CASSLAGANTEAFF.

The J gene is TRBJ2-1, the V gene TRBV2; tentative D call: TRBD1 (6 bases). The CDR3 covers 14 residues. CDR1 and CDR2 (germline): SNHLY, FYNNEI. The V end was cut by 4 bases, the J end by 6 bases, with 13 bases between. For the CDR3, the DNA is TGTGCCAGCAGTGTCGCCAGGGGAGCCAATGAGCAGTTCTTC. It encodes CASSVARGANEQFF. The whole variable domain, remainder taken from reference TRBV2 and TRBJ2-1, is EPEVTQTPSHQVTQMGQEVILRCVPISNHLYFYWYRQILGQKVEFLVSFYNNEISEKSEIFDDQFSVERPDGSNFTLKIRSTKLEDSAMYFCASSVARGANEQFFGPGTRLTVL.

This chain uses TRBV1 with TRBJ2-2; the DNA was not used to check the table's D call, TRBD2. TRBV1 is a known pseudogene. CDR3 length: 17 residues. The chain's CDR3 is CTSSPPGTSGTGGELFF. CDR3 DNA: TGCACCAGCAGCCCTCCCGGGACTAGCGGGACTGGCGGGGAGCTGTTTTTT.

The gene calls are TRBV28 and TRBJ1-1; D unclear. V lost 4 bases, J lost 0 bases, and 9 bases lay in between. CDR3 length: 14 amino acids. Germline V CDR1 and CDR2: MDHEN, SYDVKM. CDR3 DNA sequence: TGTGCCAGCAGTTCCGGGTCGTTGAACACTGAAGCTTTCTTT. Its translation: CASSSGSLNTEAFF. Looking up the rest from reference TRBV28 and TRBJ1-1 gives the full variable domain: DVKVTQSSRYLVKRTGEKVFLECVQDMDHENMFWYRQDPGLGLRLIYFSYDVKMKEKGDIPEGYSVSREKKERFSLILESASTNQTSMYLCASSSGSLNTEAFFGQGTRLTVV.

On this clone itself: This same CDR3 is encoded by further DNA sequences in the sample. The chain employs TRBV27 and TRBJ1-6; D is perhaps TRBD1 (6 bases). The CDR3 loop spans 18 amino acids. The germline gives CDR1 MNHEY, CDR2 SMNVEV (reference sequence). Trimming shortened V by 4 bases and J by 0 bases, and 16 bases separated the two germline ends. The CDR3: CASSSIYRESSYNSPLHF. The CDR3 coding sequence is TGTGCCAGCAGTTCCATCTACAGGGAGAGCTCCTATAATTCACCCCTCCACTTT.

This chain uses TRBV28 with TRBJ2-7; 7 bases line up with TRBD2. J gave up 2 bases and V 1 base, and 5 bases lay outside the gene matches. The germline V gene has CDR1 MDHEN and CDR2 SYDVKM. This CDR3 has 15 amino acids. The CDR3 reads CASSLSGGGTYEQYF. The CDR3 DNA reads as TGTGCCAGCAGTTTATCGGGGGGAGGGACCTACGAGCAGTACTTC.

The rearrangement joins TRBV5-1 to TRBJ2-3; 11 bases are shared with TRBD2. Unmatched junction bases numbered 6, after V lost 1 base and J lost 2 bases. CDR1 is SGHRS, CDR2 YFSETQ, per germline. This CDR3 has 17 amino acids. For the CDR3, the DNA is TGCGCCAGCAGCTTGACCGGGACTAGCGGCCACACAGATACGCAGTATTTT. Translating gives CASSLTGTSGHTDTQYF.

The chain has TRBV7-2 and TRBJ1-2; D gene unclear. Between the trimmed V and J ends, which lost 4 bases and 8 bases, there was a span of 14 bases. The CDR3 loop spans 13 amino acids. Germline V lookup: CDR1 SGHTA, CDR2 FQGNSA. CDR3 sequence (DNA): TGTGCCAGCAGCTCCGGCGGTTCGGTAGGCTACACCTTC. Encoded protein: CASSSGGSVGYTF.